This T cell receptor beta chain was recovered during a study of blood T cell repertoires in COVID-19. Study details: The analysed material was cDNA or gDNA that came from T cells, B-cell-depleted T cells, or PBMCs.

The V gene end was trimmed by 0 bases and the J gene end by 7 bases; junction bases not matched to a gene: 7. CDR3 size: 16 residues. Per germline, CDR1 SGDLS and CDR2 YYNGEE. Original handling: Scientists estimated how many nucleated cells there were by amplifying reference gene primers. TCRdb keeps only in-frame clones here, not all; method: immunoSEQ multiplex PCR. From that table come the V and J calls and clone size; the DNA was used to work out D and trimming. Of under 200,000 clones listed, 88% are singletons. This chain connects TRBV9 to TRBJ2-2, with 9 bases matching TRBD2. The receptor's source is a man aged 50-60 years who had recovered from COVID-19. Specimen: peripheral blood. CDR3: CASSVVAGGPNGELFF. In DNA, the CDR3 is TGTGCCAGCAGCGTAGTGGCGGGAGGGCCGAACGGGGAGCTGTTTTTT.